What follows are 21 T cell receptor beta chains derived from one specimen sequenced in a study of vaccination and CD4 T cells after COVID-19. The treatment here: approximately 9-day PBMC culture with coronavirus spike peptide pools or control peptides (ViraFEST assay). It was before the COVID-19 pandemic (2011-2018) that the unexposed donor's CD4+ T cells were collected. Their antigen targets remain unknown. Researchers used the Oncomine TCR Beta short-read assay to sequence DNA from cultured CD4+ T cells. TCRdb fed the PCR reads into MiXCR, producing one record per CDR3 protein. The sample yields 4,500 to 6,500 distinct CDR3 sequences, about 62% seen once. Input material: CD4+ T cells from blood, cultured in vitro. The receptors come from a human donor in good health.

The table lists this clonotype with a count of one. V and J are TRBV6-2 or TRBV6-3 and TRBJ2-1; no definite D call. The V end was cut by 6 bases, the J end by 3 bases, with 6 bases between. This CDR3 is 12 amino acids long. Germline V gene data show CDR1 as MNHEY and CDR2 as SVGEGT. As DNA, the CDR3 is TGTGCCAGCAGCAGCTTCTACAATGAGCAGTTCTTC. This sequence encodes CASSSFYNEQFF.

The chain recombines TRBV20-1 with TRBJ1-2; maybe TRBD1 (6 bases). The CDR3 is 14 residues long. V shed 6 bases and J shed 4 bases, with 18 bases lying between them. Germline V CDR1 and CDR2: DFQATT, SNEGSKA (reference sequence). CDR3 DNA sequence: TGCAGTGCGGCCCAGGGGCAAAAGGGCTATGGCTACACCTTC. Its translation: CSAAQGQKGYGYTF.

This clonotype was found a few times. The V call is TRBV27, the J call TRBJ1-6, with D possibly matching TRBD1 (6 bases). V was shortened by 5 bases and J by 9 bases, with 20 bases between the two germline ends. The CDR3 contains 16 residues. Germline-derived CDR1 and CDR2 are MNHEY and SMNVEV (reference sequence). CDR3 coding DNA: TGTGCCAGCAGTAACTACAGGGAGCTGGGTGGTTCACCCCTCCACTTT. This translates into CASSNYRELGGSPLHF.

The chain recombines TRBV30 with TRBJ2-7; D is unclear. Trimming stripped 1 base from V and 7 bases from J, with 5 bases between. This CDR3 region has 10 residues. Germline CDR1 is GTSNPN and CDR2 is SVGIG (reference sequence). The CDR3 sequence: CAWSGGEQYF. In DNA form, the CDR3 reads TGTGCCTGGAGTGGTGGAGAGCAGTACTTC.

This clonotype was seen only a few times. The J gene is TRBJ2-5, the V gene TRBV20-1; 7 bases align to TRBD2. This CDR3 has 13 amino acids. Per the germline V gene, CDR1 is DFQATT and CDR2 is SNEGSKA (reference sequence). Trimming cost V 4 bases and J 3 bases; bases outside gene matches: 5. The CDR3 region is CSATGTKKETQYF. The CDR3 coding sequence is TGCAGTGCTACCGGGACTAAGAAAGAGACCCAGTACTTC.

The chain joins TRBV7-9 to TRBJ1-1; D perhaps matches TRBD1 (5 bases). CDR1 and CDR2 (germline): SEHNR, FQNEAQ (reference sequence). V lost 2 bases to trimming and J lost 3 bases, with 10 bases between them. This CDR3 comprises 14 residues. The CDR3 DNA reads TGTGCCAGCAGCTTACGGGACGGTGACACTGAAGCTTTCTTT. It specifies CASSLRDGDTEAFF.

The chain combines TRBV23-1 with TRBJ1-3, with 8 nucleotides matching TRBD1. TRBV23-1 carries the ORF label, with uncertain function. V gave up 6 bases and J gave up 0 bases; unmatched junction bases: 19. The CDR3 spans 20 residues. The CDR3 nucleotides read TGCGCCAGCAGCTGGACACGAAAAAGGGACAGGTCGTACTCTGGAAACACCATATATTTT. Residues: CASSWTRKRDRSYSGNTIYF.

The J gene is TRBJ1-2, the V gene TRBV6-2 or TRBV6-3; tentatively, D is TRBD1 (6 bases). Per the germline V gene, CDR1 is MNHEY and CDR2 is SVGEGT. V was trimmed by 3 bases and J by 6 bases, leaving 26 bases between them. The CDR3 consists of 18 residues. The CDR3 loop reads CASSYPNLLGTPGNGYTF. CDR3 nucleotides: TGTGCCAGCAGTTATCCCAACCTCCTGGGGACACCAGGGAATGGCTACACCTTC.

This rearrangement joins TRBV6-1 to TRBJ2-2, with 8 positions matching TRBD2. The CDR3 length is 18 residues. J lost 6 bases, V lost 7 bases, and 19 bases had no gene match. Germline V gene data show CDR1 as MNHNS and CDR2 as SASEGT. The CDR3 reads CASTPLPPYGRAPGELFF. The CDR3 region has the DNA TGTGCCAGCACCCCCCTCCCTCCCTACGGGAGGGCCCCCGGGGAGCTGTTTTTT.

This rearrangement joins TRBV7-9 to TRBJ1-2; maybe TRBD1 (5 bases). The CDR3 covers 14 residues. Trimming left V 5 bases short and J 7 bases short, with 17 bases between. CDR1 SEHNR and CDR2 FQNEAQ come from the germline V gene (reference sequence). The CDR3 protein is CASSPYQGSLGYTF. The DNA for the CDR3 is TGTGCCAGCAGCCCATACCAGGGATCCCTTGGCTACACCTTC.

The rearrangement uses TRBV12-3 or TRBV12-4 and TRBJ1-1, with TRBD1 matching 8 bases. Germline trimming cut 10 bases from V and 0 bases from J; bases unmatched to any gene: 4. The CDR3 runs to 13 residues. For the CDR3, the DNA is TGTGCCACCACAGGGGGATTGAACACTGAAGCTTTCTTT. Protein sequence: CATTGGLNTEAFF.

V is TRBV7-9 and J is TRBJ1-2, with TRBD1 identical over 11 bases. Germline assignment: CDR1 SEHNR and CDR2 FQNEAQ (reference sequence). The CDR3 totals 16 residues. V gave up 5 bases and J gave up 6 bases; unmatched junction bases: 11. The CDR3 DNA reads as TGTGCCAGCAGCCCCGAGGACAGGGGGCGGGATAATGGCTACACCTTC. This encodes CASSPEDRGRDNGYTF.

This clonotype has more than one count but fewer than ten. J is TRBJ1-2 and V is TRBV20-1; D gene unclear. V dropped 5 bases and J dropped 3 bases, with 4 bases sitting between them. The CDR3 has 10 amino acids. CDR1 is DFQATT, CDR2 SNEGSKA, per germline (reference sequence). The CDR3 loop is CSALHYGYTF. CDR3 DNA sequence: TGCAGTGCTCTTCACTATGGCTACACCTTC.

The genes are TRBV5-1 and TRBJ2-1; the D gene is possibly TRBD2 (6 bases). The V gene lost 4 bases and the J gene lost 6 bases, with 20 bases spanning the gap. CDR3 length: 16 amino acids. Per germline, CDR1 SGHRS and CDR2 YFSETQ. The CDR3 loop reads CASSRRPGERSNEQFF. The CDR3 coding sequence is TGCGCCAGCAGCCGGAGGCCGGGGGAAAGGTCCAATGAGCAGTTCTTC.

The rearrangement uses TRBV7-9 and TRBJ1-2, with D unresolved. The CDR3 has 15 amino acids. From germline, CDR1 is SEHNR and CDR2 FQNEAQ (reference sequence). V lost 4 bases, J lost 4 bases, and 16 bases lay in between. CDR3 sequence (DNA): TGTGCCAGCAGCTCCGGAAATACTTACGGCTATGGCTACACCTTC. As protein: CASSSGNTYGYGYTF.

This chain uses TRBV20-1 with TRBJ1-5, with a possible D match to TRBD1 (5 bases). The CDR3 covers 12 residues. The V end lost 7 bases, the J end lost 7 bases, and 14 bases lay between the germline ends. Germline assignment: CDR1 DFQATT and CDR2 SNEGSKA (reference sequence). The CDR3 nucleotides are TGCAGTGGGGGCCAGGGTGGCCAGCCCCAGCATTTT. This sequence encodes CSGGQGGQPQHF.

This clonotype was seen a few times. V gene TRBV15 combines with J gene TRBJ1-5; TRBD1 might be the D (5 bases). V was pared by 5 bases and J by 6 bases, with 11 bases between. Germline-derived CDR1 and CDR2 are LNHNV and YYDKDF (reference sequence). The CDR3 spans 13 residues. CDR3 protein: CATSRGGIQPQHF. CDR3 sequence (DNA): TGTGCCACCAGCCGGGGGGGAATTCAGCCCCAGCATTTT.

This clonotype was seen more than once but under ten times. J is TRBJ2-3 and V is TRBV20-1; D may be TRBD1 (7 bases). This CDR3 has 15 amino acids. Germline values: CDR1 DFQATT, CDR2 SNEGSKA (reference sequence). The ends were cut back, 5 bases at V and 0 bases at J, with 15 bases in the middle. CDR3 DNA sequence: TGCAGTGCTGGAGGGAAGACAGGGAGCACAGATACGCAGTATTTT. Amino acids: CSAGGKTGSTDTQYF.

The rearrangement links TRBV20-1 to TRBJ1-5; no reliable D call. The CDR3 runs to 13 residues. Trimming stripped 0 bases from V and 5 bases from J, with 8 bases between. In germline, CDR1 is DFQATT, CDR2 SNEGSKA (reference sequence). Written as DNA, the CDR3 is TGCAGTGCTAGAGAGGTCGGCTATCAGCCCCAGCATTTT. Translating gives CSAREVGYQPQHF.

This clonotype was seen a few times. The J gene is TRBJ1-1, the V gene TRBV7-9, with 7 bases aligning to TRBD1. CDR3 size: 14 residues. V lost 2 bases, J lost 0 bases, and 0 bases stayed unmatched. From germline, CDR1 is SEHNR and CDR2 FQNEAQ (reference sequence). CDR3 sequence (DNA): TGTGCCAGCAGCTTAACAGGGGTGAACACTGAAGCTTTCTTT. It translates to CASSLTGVNTEAFF. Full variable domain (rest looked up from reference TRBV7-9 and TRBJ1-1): DTGVSQNPRHKITKRGQNVTFRCDPISEHNRLYWYRQTLGQGPEFLTYFQNEAQLEKSRLLSDRFSAERPKGSFSTLEIQRTEQGDSAMYLCASSLTGVNTEAFFGQGTRLTVV.

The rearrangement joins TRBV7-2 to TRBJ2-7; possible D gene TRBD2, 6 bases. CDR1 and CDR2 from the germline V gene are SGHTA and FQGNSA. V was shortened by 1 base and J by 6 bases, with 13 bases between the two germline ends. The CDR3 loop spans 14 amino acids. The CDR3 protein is CASSLVGSEGEQYF. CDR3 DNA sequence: TGTGCCAGCAGCTTAGTTGGCTCGGAGGGCGAGCAGTACTTC.